The 19 T cell receptor beta chains in this list originate from one sample, sequenced in a study of control samples from healthy donors and cancer patients. Only in-frame clones appear in the TCRdb table, and some are missing; sequencing was by immunoSEQ multiplex PCR. The sample includes 150,000 to 200,000 clones, roughly 90% of them seen just once. The sample taken for sequencing was blood. The receptors were sampled from a woman in her forties or fifties in good health.

The chain employs TRBV7-3 and TRBJ2-1, with a possible D match to TRBD2 (6 bases). The CDR3 is 13 residues long. The germline V and J ends were trimmed by 3 bases and 5 bases, with 8 bases remaining between them. Looked up from germline, CDR1 is SGHTA and CDR2 is FQGTGA. The CDR3 region is CASSFSGNNEQFF. The CDR3 region has the DNA TGTGCCAGCAGCTTTAGCGGCAACAATGAGCAGTTCTTC.

V gene TRBV9 combines with J gene TRBJ2-3; D is possibly TRBD2 (5 bases). Per the germline V gene, CDR1 is SGDLS and CDR2 is YYNGEE. V lost 3 bases and J 5 bases, leaving 31 bases between the germline ends. CDR3 length: 20 residues. Written as DNA, the CDR3 is TGTGCCAGCAGCGCGAACCCGGCCCCCACTCATAACGGGGATATAGATACGCAGTATTTT. Protein sequence: CASSANPAPTHNGDIDTQYF. Using reference TRBV9 and TRBJ2-3 for the parts outside the CDR3, the full variable domain is DSGVTQTPKHLITATGQRVTLRCSPRSGDLSVYWYQQSLDQGLQFLIQYYNGEERAKGNILERFSAQQFPDLHSELNLSSLELGDSALYFCASSANPAPTHNGDIDTQYFGPGTRLTVL.

The chain has TRBV15 and TRBJ1-1; 7 positions match TRBD1. The CDR3 is made up of 12 amino acids. In germline, CDR1 is LNHNV, CDR2 YYDKDF (reference sequence). The ends lost 4 bases at V and 10 bases at J; junction bases unmatched: 6. The DNA of the CDR3 is TGTGCCACCAGCAACAACGACAGGGTAGCTTTCTTT. Its translation is CATSNNDRVAFF.

This sequence joins TRBV4-1 and TRBJ2-7; D is unresolved. The germline V gene encodes CDR1 MGHRA and CDR2 YSYEKL. V was trimmed by 0 bases and J by 5 bases, leaving 14 bases between them. CDR3 size: 15 residues. The CDR3 protein is CASSQDRRRRDEQYF. CDR3 nucleotide sequence: TGCGCCAGCAGCCAAGATCGCAGACGGCGCGACGAGCAGTACTTC.

This clone was observed once. The V and J genes are TRBV29-1 and TRBJ2-1; TRBD2 is a possible D gene (6 bases). Between the trimmed V and J ends, which lost 4 bases and 7 bases, there was a span of 20 bases. This CDR3 is 15 amino acids long. Germline V gene data show CDR1 as SQVTM and CDR2 as ANQGSEA. The CDR3 reads CSVGSRSGFGNEQFF. The CDR3 bases are TGCAGCGTTGGGTCACGGAGCGGGTTCGGGAATGAGCAGTTCTTC.

The chain is built from TRBV19 and TRBJ1-5; 12 bases line up with TRBD1. The CDR3 covers 15 residues. The trim removed 4 bases at V and 6 bases at J, leaving 4 bases unmatched. CDR1 and CDR2 from the germline V gene are LNHDA and SQIVND (reference sequence). CDR3 sequence reads: CASSTRDRGLQPQHF. In nucleotides, the CDR3 is TGTGCCAGTAGTACCAGGGACAGGGGGCTTCAGCCCCAGCATTTT.

The CDR3 DNA sequence: TGTGCCAGCAGTTTTCAAGGGGTATCCTACGAGCAGTACTTC. It codes for CASSFQGVSYEQYF. This sequence joins TRBV28 and TRBJ2-7; possibly TRBD1 for D (5 bases). The CDR3 consists of 14 residues. CDR1 MDHEN and CDR2 SYDVKM come from the germline V gene. V gave up 3 bases and J gave up 1 base, with 10 bases separating them. Using reference TRBV28 and TRBJ2-7 for the parts outside the CDR3, the full variable domain is DVKVTQSSRYLVKRTGEKVFLECVQDMDHENMFWYRQDPGLGLRLIYFSYDVKMKEKGDIPEGYSVSREKKERFSLILESASTNQTSMYLCASSFQGVSYEQYFGPGTRLTVT.

The V call is TRBV10-3, the J call TRBJ1-1; TRBD1 aligns across 7 bases. The V segment lost 11 bases and the J segment 2 bases; nucleotides outside the gene matches: 8. The CDR3 has 13 residues. From germline, CDR1 is ENHRY and CDR2 SYGVKD. CDR3 loop: CAARDSFNTEAFF. The CDR3 DNA sequence: TGTGCCGCGCGGGACAGTTTTAACACTGAAGCTTTCTTT.

This chain joins TRBV19 and TRBJ1-4; 9 bases line up with TRBD1. Germline loops: CDR1 LNHDA, CDR2 SQIVND (reference sequence). The V segment lost 6 bases and the J segment 2 bases; nucleotides outside the gene matches: 4. This CDR3 contains 15 residues. CDR3 bases: TGTGCCAGTAGGCCGGACAGGGGCACTAATGAAAAACTGTTTTTT. This sequence encodes CASRPDRGTNEKLFF.

This clone showed up just once. V gene TRBV9 combines with J gene TRBJ2-1, with D maybe TRBD1 (6 bases). Trimming pared 1 base from V and 0 bases from J, leaving 8 bases between. Germline CDR1 SGDLS, CDR2 YYNGEE. The length of the CDR3 is 15 residues. The CDR3 here is CASSVTTGSYNEQFF. For the CDR3, the DNA is TGTGCCAGCAGCGTAACGACAGGCTCCTACAATGAGCAGTTCTTC.

The rearrangement links TRBV4-3 to TRBJ2-7; TRBD2 might be the D (6 bases). Germline V lookup: CDR1 LGHNA, CDR2 YSLEER. Trimming removed 4 bases from V and 3 bases from J, with 13 bases in between. The CDR3 loop spans 14 amino acids. DNA of the CDR3: TGCGCCAGCAGCCTCCAAATAGCGGACTACGAGCAGTACTTC. It codes for CASSLQIADYEQYF.

The chain is built from TRBV27 and TRBJ2-1; 11 positions agree with TRBD2. The CDR3 has 14 amino acids. Germline V gene lookup returns CDR1 MNHEY and CDR2 SMNVEV (reference sequence). Germline trimming cut 3 bases from V and 15 bases from J; bases unmatched to any gene: 10. CDR3 sequence (DNA): TGTGCCAGCAGTTTGGGGACTAGCGGTCATCATCGGTTCTTC. Translation gives CASSLGTSGHHRFF.

As for this clone: Other DNA sequences from this sample encode an identical CDR3 as well. This sequence joins TRBV6-2 or TRBV6-3 and TRBJ2-5; D tentatively fits TRBD1 or TRBD2 (5 bases each). Deletions cut 6 bases from V and 5 bases from J, with 13 bases between. Germline V CDR1 and CDR2: MNHEY, SVGEGT. This CDR3 is 13 amino acids long. The CDR3 region is CASSRGLGETQYF. CDR3 nucleotides: TGTGCCAGCAGCCGGGGCCTAGGGGAGACCCAGTACTTC.

The V call is TRBV25-1, the J call TRBJ1-1, with D hard to call. From germline, CDR1 is MGHDK and CDR2 SYGVNS. V was trimmed by 7 bases and J by 1 base, leaving 7 bases between them. The CDR3 runs to 12 residues. CDR3 region: CASTTANTEAFF. Written as DNA, the CDR3 is TGTGCCAGCACAACAGCGAACACTGAAGCTTTCTTT.

Note on this clone: One end of the junction is discordant with germline, which a read error may explain. The J gene is TRBJ1-2, the V gene TRBV28; TRBD1 aligns across 7 bases. This CDR3 spans 17 amino acids. CDR1 and CDR2 from the germline V gene are MDHEN and SYDVKM. The CDR3 is CAGSFALGTESNYGYTF. The CDR3 DNA is TGTGCCGGCAGTTTTGCCCTAGGGACAGAGTCTAACTATGGCTACACCTTC.

The CDR3 spells CASSLDPRDPETQYF. CDR3 nucleotide sequence: TGTGCCAGCAGCTTAGATCCCAGGGACCCGGAGACCCAGTACTTC. V and J are TRBV11-3 and TRBJ2-5; D may match TRBD1 or TRBD2 (5 bases each). This CDR3 region has 15 residues. Between the trimmed V and J ends, which lost 0 bases and 5 bases, there was a span of 13 bases. Germline-derived CDR1 and CDR2 are SGHNT and YENEEA.

This rearrangement joins TRBV28 to TRBJ2-3; the D gene is possibly TRBD2 (6 bases). The germline V gene has CDR1 MDHEN and CDR2 SYDVKM. The CDR3 length is 13 residues. V lost 6 bases and J lost 6, with 13 bases in between. The CDR3 coding sequence is TGTGCCAGCAGAACCTCTGGGGGGGATACGCAGTATTTT. It codes for CASRTSGGDTQYF.

The chain carries TRBV4-3 and TRBJ1-2; D is unresolved. Trimming shortened V by 1 base and J by 6 bases, and 18 bases separated the two germline ends. The CDR3 contains 16 residues. From germline, CDR1 is LGHNA and CDR2 YSLEER. CDR3 DNA: TGCGCCAGCAGCCAAGGCCCGGTCCTTCGCGGAAATGGCTACACCTTC. The encoded protein is CASSQGPVLRGNGYTF.

The chain employs TRBV3-1 (or the pseudogene TRBV3-2) and TRBJ2-7; D remains unclear. Trimming stripped 7 bases from V and 0 bases from J, with 13 bases between. The CDR3 covers 14 residues. Germline V CDR1 and CDR2: LGHDT, YNNKEL (reference sequence). The CDR3 sequence is CASNSGGASYEQYF. The DNA of the CDR3 is TGTGCCAGCAATTCCGGCGGAGCCTCCTACGAGCAGTACTTC.